One sample yielded the 28 T cell receptor beta chains listed below, sequenced in a study of T cells in Graves' hyperthyroidism and ophthalmopathy. TCR beta CDR3 sequences were amplified from RNA transcripts. HTBI primers were used for first-round RT-PCR of the TCR CDR3. TCRdb analysed the multiplex PCR reads with MiXCR anew, one entry per CDR3 protein. The data contain 540,000 or so distinct CDR3 sequences, about half of them singletons. Specimen: peripheral blood or thyroid tissue (not recorded which). The receptors were sampled from an adult woman with Graves' disease, either hyperthyroidism or ophthalmopathy (not recorded which).

The chain joins TRBV20-1 to TRBJ2-6; a weak D match, TRBD2 (5 bases). This CDR3 has 16 residues. Per the germline V gene, CDR1 is DFQATT and CDR2 is SNEGSKA (reference sequence). V lost 3 bases and J 4 bases, leaving 16 bases between the germline ends. The CDR3 is CSASLMEASGANVLTF. In DNA form, the CDR3 reads TGCAGTGCTAGTTTAATGGAGGCGTCAGGGGCCAACGTCCTGACTTTC.

The rearrangement uses TRBV29-1 and TRBJ1-5, with D tentatively TRBD1 (5 bases). CDR1 is SQVTM and CDR2 is ANQGSEA in the germline V gene. The V gene lost 4 bases and the J gene lost 0 bases, with 7 bases spanning the gap. The CDR3 is made up of 13 amino acids. The CDR3 is CSVADNSNQPQHF. CDR3 bases: TGCAGCGTTGCGGACAATAGCAATCAGCCCCAGCATTTT.

As to this clonotype: This may come from a read error, since a much larger clone is one base off. V usage is TRBV20-1 and J usage is TRBJ1-5; D is uncertain. Per germline, CDR1 DFQATT and CDR2 SNEGSKA (reference sequence). The CDR3 totals 13 residues. V was shortened by 3 bases and J by 10 bases, with 16 bases between the two germline ends. In DNA, the CDR3 is TGCAGTGCTAGTTATGGCAGACAACATCCCCAGCATTTT. It yields the protein CSASYGRQHPQHF.

This clonotype was seen only once. The chain has TRBV7-9 and TRBJ2-5, with a weak D call TRBD2 (6 bases). The CDR3 contains 13 residues. The germline V gene encodes CDR1 SEHNR and CDR2 FQNEAQ (reference sequence). V was cut by 11 bases and J by 1 base, with 14 bases left in between. The CDR3 region has the DNA TGTGCCGTCAGCTTAGCGGTCCAAGAGACCCAGTACTTC. It specifies CAVSLAVQETQYF.

This chain connects TRBV9 to TRBJ1-3; D possibly corresponds to TRBD1 (6 bases). The CDR3 contains 15 residues. Germline V gene lookup returns CDR1 SGDLS and CDR2 YYNGEE. V lost 3 bases and J lost 0, with 10 bases in between. CDR3 amino acids: CASSAGASSGNTIYF. The DNA for the CDR3 is TGTGCCAGCAGCGCGGGGGCGAGCTCTGGAAACACCATATATTTT.

In its sample, this clonotype was seen many times. This chain's CDR3 is CASGTGGFTEAFF. CDR3 in DNA: TGTGCCAGCGGAACCGGCGGTTTCACTGAAGCTTTCTTT. The gene calls are TRBV6-5 and TRBJ1-1; D gene uncertain. In germline, CDR1 is MNHEY, CDR2 SVGAGI. Trimming cost V 8 bases and J 4 bases, with 14 bases left between them. The CDR3 runs to 13 residues.

CDR3 nucleotides: TGTGCCAGCAGCCCCGGGAGGTGGAGCACTGAAGCTTTCTTT. Protein sequence: CASSPGRWSTEAFF. This chain uses TRBV27 with TRBJ1-1; D gene unclear. This CDR3 contains 14 residues. Germline CDR1 is MNHEY and CDR2 is SMNVEV (reference sequence). With 6 bases removed from V and 4 bases from J, the gap between germline ends came to 15 bases.

This clonotype was seen repeatedly, ten times or more. The CDR3 protein is CASSFSQGAASSYNSPLHF. In DNA form, the CDR3 reads TGTGCCAGCAGCTTTTCCCAAGGGGCGGCGAGCTCCTATAATTCACCCCTCCACTTT. The chain combines TRBV7-8 with TRBJ1-6; TRBD1 might be the D (5 bases). CDR1 and CDR2 from the germline V gene are SGHVS and FQNEAQ. Trimming shortened V by 3 bases and J by 0 bases, and 18 bases separated the two germline ends. The CDR3 totals 19 residues. Full variable domain (rest looked up from reference TRBV7-8 and TRBJ1-6): GAGVSQSPRYKVAKRGQDVALRCDPISGHVSLFWYQQALGQGPEFLTYFQNEAQLDKSGLPSDRFFAERPEGSVSTLKIQRTQQEDSAVYLCASSFSQGAASSYNSPLHFGNGTRLTVT.

The V gene is TRBV10-3, the J gene TRBJ1-2, with D hard to call. Per the germline V gene, CDR1 is ENHRY and CDR2 is SYGVKD. The CDR3 consists of 13 residues. V lost 6 bases, J lost 2 bases, and 10 bases lay in between. In nucleotides, the CDR3 is TGTGCCATCAGGGACGAACCAAACTATGGCTACACCTTC. It is translated as CAIRDEPNYGYTF.

This clonotype was counted many times. This chain joins TRBV5-1 and TRBJ1-4; 9 bases align to TRBD1. The V segment lost 0 bases and the J segment 7 bases; nucleotides outside the gene matches: 7. CDR1 is SGHRS and CDR2 is YFSETQ in the germline V gene. This CDR3 has 16 amino acids. Written as DNA, the CDR3 is TGCGCCAGCAGCTTGGGACAGGGGGTTTTGTTTGAAAAACTGTTTTTT. Protein: CASSLGQGVLFEKLFF. The complete variable domain, with remaining parts taken from reference TRBV5-1 and TRBJ1-4, reads KAGVTQTPRYLIKTRGQQVTLSCSPISGHRSVSWYQQTPGQGLQFLFEYFSETQRNKGNFPGRFSGRQFSNSRSEMNVSTLELGDSALYLCASSLGQGVLFEKLFFGSGTQLSVL.

The table lists this clonotype with a few counts. The chain recombines TRBV5-4 with TRBJ2-3; 9 nucleotides align to TRBD2. The CDR3 contains 16 residues. Per germline, CDR1 SGHNT and CDR2 YYREEE (reference sequence). V shed 2 bases and J 2 bases; nucleotides not matched to a gene: 6. The CDR3 loop is CASSFRREGPTDTQYF. CDR3 nucleotide sequence: TGTGCCAGCAGCTTCCGGCGGGAGGGCCCCACAGATACGCAGTATTTT.

This clonotype was observed at least ten times. This chain connects TRBV6-2 or TRBV6-3 to TRBJ2-7; possible D gene TRBD2, 6 bases. The germline V and J ends were trimmed by 5 bases and 7 bases, with 18 bases remaining between them. The germline V gene encodes CDR1 MNHEY and CDR2 SVGEGT. The CDR3 runs to 14 residues. The CDR3 nucleotides read TGTGCCAGCAGTAACCGGGACTGGCATGAGGAGCAGTACTTC. It yields the protein CASSNRDWHEEQYF.

The chain is built from TRBV10-3 and TRBJ2-5; TRBD1 is a possible D gene (6 bases). V was pared by 2 bases and J by 4 bases, with 11 bases between. Germline V gene lookup returns CDR1 ENHRY and CDR2 SYGVKD. This CDR3 contains 14 residues. The CDR3 here is CAISEEGVVETQYF. In DNA, the CDR3 is TGTGCCATCAGTGAGGAGGGGGTGGTAGAGACCCAGTACTTC.

On this clonotype itself: This may stem from a read error, because a much larger clone lies one nucleotide away. The chain uses TRBV20-1 and TRBJ2-5; tentative D call: TRBD2 (5 bases). The CDR3 runs to 12 residues. Germline V CDR1 and CDR2: DFQATT, SNEGSKA (reference sequence). Trimming cost V 5 bases and J 4 bases, with 11 bases left between them. CDR3 in DNA: TGCAGTGCTGTCGAGGCGGGAGAGACCCAGTACTTC. Translating it yields CSAVEAGETQYF.

This clonotype was counted a few times. Just one base apart from a much larger clone, this may be a read error. V usage is TRBV7-8 and J usage is TRBJ2-1, with 9 bases matching TRBD2. With V trimmed by 5 bases and J by 0 bases, 2 bases remained unmatched. The germline CDR1 and CDR2 sequences are SGHVS and FQNEAQ. The CDR3 is 15 amino acids. The chain's CDR3 is CASSRSGSSYNEQFF. The CDR3 bases are TGTGCCAGCAGCCGTAGCGGGAGCTCCTACAATGAGCAGTTCTTC.

This clonotype was observed many times. The rearrangement uses TRBV4-2 and TRBJ2-7; no firm D call. CDR1 and CDR2 (germline): LGHNA, YNFKEQ. V was pared by 1 base and J by 3 bases, with 7 bases between. This CDR3 is 13 amino acids long. CDR3 sequence reads: CASSQVSFYEQYF. CDR3 in DNA: TGTGCCAGCAGCCAAGTGTCCTTCTACGAGCAGTACTTC.

This clonotype showed up many times. The V call is TRBV20-1, the J call TRBJ1-4; perhaps TRBD1 as D (5 bases). The germline gives CDR1 DFQATT, CDR2 SNEGSKA (reference sequence). V lost 2 bases to trimming and J lost 7 bases, with 11 bases between them. The CDR3 contains 13 residues. The CDR3 sequence is CSARNTGTEKLFF. CDR3 nucleotide sequence: TGCAGTGCTAGAAATACAGGAACTGAAAAACTGTTTTTT.

Remarks on this clonotype: The missing conserved phenylalanine or tryptophan at the end of this CDR3 makes a read error likely. The DNA is left out, because the CDR3 cannot be placed on it with certainty; the CDR3 is given as TCRdb lists it. V is TRBV20-1 and J is TRBJ2-5; the table's TRBD2 call for D was not verified on the DNA. Per the germline V gene, CDR1 is DFQATT and CDR2 is SNEGSKA (reference sequence). 8 amino acids form the CDR3, both terminal residues included. The CDR3 sequence: CSARDSYT.

The V gene is TRBV15, the J gene TRBJ2-1; possibly TRBD2 for D (6 bases). V shed 0 bases and J shed 6 bases, with 15 bases lying between them. The germline V gene encodes CDR1 LNHNV and CDR2 YYDKDF (reference sequence). This CDR3 is built from 16 residues. CDR3 DNA: TGTGCCACCAGCAGAGATCCTGGCGACGGGGGCAATGAGCAGTTCTTC. This encodes CATSRDPGDGGNEQFF.

With regard to this clonotype: This CDR3 fails to terminate in the conserved phenylalanine or tryptophan, so it likely reflects a read error. No DNA is shown, since the ends of the CDR3 on it are uncertain; the CDR3 is the one TCRdb lists. The gene calls are TRBV7-9 and TRBJ2-5. The length of the CDR3 is 8 amino acids, counting both ends. CDR1 SEHNR and CDR2 FQNEAQ come from the germline V gene (reference sequence). CDR3 in amino acids: CASSLTIS.

The V and J genes are TRBV9 and TRBJ1-2; unclear D gene. In germline, CDR1 is SGDLS, CDR2 YYNGEE. Between the trimmed V and J ends, which lost 0 bases and 8 bases, there was a span of 8 bases. The CDR3 has 12 residues. The CDR3 sequence is CASSVGGSGYTF. The CDR3 DNA is TGTGCCAGCAGCGTAGGAGGGTCCGGCTACACCTTC.

This clonotype has at least ten counts. The V call is TRBV3-1, the J call TRBJ1-1; TRBD1 matches at 7 bases. The CDR3 runs 14 residues. V was clipped by 4 bases and J by 4 bases; unmatched bases: 6. Per the germline V gene, CDR1 is LGHDT and CDR2 is YNNKEL (reference sequence). The chain's CDR3 is CASSPGTVVTEAFF. Here the CDR3 DNA reads TGTGCCAGCAGCCCCGGGACAGTTGTCACTGAAGCTTTCTTT.

Turning to this clonotype: At one end the junction does not follow the germline gene, possibly because of a read error. The chain carries TRBV7-9 and TRBJ2-5, with D perhaps being TRBD1 or TRBD2 (5 bases each). This CDR3 contains 12 residues. Germline assignment: CDR1 SEHNR and CDR2 FQNEAQ (reference sequence). CDR3 amino acids: CASSLPGLGTIF. In DNA, the CDR3 is TGTGCCAGCAGCTTACCCGGACTGGGGACGATCTTC. Drawing the rest from reference TRBV7-9 and TRBJ2-5, the complete variable domain is DTGVSQNPRHKITKRGQNVTFRCDPISEHNRLYWYRQTLGQGPEFLTYFQNEAQLEKSRLLSDRFSAERPKGSFSTLEIQRTEQGDSAMYLCASSLPGLGTIFGPGTRLLVL.

This clonotype was observed a handful of times. The J gene is TRBJ2-3, the V gene TRBV15; D gene ambiguous. With 0 bases removed from V and 0 bases from J, the gap between germline ends came to 13 bases. From germline, CDR1 is LNHNV and CDR2 YYDKDF (reference sequence). The CDR3 contains 17 residues. The CDR3 sequence: CATSRDSNALSTDTQYF. DNA for the CDR3: TGTGCCACCAGCAGAGATTCGAATGCGCTTAGCACAGATACGCAGTATTTT.

This clonotype was recorded at least ten times. This chain links TRBV19 with TRBJ1-4; TRBD1 might be the D (6 bases). V lost 5 bases, J lost 8 bases, and 12 bases lay in between. The germline CDR1 and CDR2 sequences are LNHDA and SQIVND (reference sequence). CDR3 length equals 13 residues. The CDR3 reads CASSVNREEKLFF. CDR3 sequence (DNA): TGTGCCAGTAGTGTGAACAGGGAGGAAAAACTGTTTTTT. Combining the CDR3 with reference TRBV19 and TRBJ1-4 gives the whole variable domain DGGITQSPKYLFRKEGQNVTLSCEQNLNHDAMYWYRQDPGQGLRLIYYSQIVNDFQKGDIAEGYSVSREKKESFPLTVTSAQKNPTAFYLCASSVNREEKLFFGSGTQLSVL.

The genes are TRBV2 and TRBJ1-1; D call uncertain. Trimming took 0 bases from V and 6 from J, leaving 8 bases between them. The CDR3 is 13 residues long. Germline assignment: CDR1 SNHLY and CDR2 FYNNEI. The CDR3 bases are TGTGCCAGCAGTGAAGCGTGGGGTCCTGAAGCTTTCTTT. Translated, it gives CASSEAWGPEAFF. The full variable domain, its missing parts supplied by reference TRBV2 and TRBJ1-1, is EPEVTQTPSHQVTQMGQEVILRCVPISNHLYFYWYRQILGQKVEFLVSFYNNEISEKSEIFDDQFSVERPDGSNFTLKIRSTKLEDSAMYFCASSEAWGPEAFFGQGTRLTVV.

The rearrangement links TRBV10-2 to TRBJ2-5; 10 positions match TRBD1. Trimming cost V 9 bases and J 7 bases; bases outside gene matches: 5. CDR1 is WSHSY and CDR2 is SAAADI in the germline V gene. There are 12 residues in the CDR3. Here the CDR3 DNA reads TGCGCCAGTCGACAGGGGGCCGGGACCCAGTACTTC. Translated: CASRQGAGTQYF.

Of note for this clonotype: Germline is not matched at one junction end, which may reflect a read error. The gene calls are TRBV14 and TRBJ1-3; 7 bases align to TRBD1. The CDR3 is made up of 13 amino acids. The germline CDR1 and CDR2 sequences are SGHDN and FVKESK. This CDR3 reads CVSSPGQRNTTYF. In DNA, the CDR3 is TGTGTCAGCAGCCCGGGACAGCGAAACACCACATATTTT.